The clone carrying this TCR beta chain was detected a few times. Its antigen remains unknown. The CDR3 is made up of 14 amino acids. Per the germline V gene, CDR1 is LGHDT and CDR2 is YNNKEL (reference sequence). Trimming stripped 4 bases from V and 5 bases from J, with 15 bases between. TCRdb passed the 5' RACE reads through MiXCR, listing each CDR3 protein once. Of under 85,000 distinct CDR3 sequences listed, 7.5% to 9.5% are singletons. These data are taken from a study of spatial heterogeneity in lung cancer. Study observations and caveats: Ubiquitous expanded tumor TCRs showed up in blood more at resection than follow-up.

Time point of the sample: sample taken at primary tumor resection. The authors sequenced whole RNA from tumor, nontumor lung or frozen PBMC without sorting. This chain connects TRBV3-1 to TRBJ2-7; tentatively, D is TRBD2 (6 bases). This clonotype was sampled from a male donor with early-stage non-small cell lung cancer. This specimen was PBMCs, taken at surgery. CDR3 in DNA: TGTGCCAGCAGCCGCCTGACTAGTAGGGACGAGCAGTACTTC. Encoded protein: CASSRLTSRDEQYF.